This T cell receptor (beta chain) was identified in a study of T-cell memory formation after mild COVID-19. This clonotype was seen once. TCRdb used MiXCR to reprocess the 5' RACE reads, holding one entry per CDR3 protein. Of 110,000 or so distinct CDR3 sequences in the sample, roughly a sixth were seen once. This CDR3 has 16 amino acids. Germline-derived CDR1 and CDR2 are SGHDN and FVKESK. After removal of 3 bases from V and 5 bases from J, the junction contained 8 bases not matched to a gene. The receptor was derived from a man younger than 35 who had mild COVID-19 (a few samples of this study predate the infection). Cell type and time point are not known. The chain has TRBV14 and TRBJ2-1; the match to TRBD1 covers 9 bases. The sample taken for sequencing was PBMCs or a T cell subset sorted from them (not recorded which). Written as DNA, the CDR3 is TGTGCCAGCAGCCATCGGACAGGGGCTGGGGACAATGAGCAGTTCTTC. Translated, it gives CASSHRTGAGDNEQFF.